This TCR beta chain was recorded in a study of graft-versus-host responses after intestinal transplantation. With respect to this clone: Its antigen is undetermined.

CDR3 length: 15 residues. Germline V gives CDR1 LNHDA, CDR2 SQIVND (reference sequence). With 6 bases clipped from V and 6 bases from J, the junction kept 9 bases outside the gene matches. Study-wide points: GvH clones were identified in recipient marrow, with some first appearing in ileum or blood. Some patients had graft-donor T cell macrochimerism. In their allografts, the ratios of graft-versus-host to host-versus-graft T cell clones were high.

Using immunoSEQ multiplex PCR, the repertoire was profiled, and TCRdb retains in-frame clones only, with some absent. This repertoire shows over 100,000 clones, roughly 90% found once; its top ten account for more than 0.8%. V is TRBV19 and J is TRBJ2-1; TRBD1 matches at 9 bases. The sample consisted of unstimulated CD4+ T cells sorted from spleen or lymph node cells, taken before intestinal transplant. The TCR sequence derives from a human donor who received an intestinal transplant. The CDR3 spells CASSRQGVNVNEQFF. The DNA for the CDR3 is TGTGCCAGTAGCCGACAGGGGGTGAATGTCAATGAGCAGTTCTTC.